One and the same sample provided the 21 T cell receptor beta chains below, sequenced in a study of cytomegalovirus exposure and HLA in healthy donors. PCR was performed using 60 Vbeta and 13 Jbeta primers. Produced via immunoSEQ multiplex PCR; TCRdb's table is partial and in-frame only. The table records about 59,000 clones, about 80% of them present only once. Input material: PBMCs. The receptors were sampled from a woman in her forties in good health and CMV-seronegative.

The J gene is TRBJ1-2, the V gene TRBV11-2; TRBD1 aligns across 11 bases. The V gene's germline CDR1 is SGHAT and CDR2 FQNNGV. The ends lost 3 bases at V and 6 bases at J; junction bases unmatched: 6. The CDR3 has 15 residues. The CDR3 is CASSFGQGAIDGYTF. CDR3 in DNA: TGTGCCAGCAGCTTCGGACAGGGGGCAATAGATGGCTACACCTTC. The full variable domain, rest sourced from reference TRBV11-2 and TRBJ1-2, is EAGVAQSPRYKIIEKRQSVAFWCNPISGHATLYWYQQILGQGPKLLIQFQNNGVVDDSQLPKDRFSAERLKGVDSTLKIQPAKLEDSAVYLCASSFGQGAIDGYTFGSGTRLTVV.

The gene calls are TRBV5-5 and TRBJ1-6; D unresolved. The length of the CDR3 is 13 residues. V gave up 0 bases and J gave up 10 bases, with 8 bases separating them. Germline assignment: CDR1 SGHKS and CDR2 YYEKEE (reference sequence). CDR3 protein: CASSLVLVSPLHF. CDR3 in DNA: TGTGCCAGCAGCTTGGTCCTAGTGTCACCCCTCCACTTT. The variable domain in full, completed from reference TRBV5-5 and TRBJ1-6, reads DAGVTQSPTHLIKTRGQQVTLRCSPISGHKSVSWYQQVLGQGPQFIFQYYEKEERGRGNFPDRFSARQFPNYSSELNVNALLLGDSALYLCASSLVLVSPLHFGNGTRLTVT.

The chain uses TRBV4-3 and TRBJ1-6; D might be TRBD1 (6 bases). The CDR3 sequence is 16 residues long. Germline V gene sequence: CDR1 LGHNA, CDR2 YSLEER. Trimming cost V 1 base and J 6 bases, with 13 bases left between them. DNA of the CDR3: TGCGCCAGCAGCCAAGTACTGGGGGCACTTAATTCACCCCTCCACTTT. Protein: CASSQVLGALNSPLHF.

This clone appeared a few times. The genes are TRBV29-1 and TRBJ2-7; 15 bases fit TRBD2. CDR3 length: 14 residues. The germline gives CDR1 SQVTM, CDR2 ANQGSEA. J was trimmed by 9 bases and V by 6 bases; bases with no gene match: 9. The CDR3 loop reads CSVALSGLAGGQYF. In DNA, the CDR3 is TGCAGCGTAGCCTTATCGGGACTAGCGGGGGGGCAGTACTTC.

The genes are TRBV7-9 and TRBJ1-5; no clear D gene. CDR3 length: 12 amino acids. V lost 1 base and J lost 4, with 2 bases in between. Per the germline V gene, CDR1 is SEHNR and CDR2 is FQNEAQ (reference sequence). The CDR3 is CASSLVNQPQHF. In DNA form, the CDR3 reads TGTGCCAGCAGCTTAGTAAATCAGCCCCAGCATTTT.

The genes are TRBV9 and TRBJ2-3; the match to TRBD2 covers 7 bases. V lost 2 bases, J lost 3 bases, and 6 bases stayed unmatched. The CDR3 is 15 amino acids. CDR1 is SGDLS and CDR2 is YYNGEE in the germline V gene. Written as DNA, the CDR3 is TGTGCCAGCAGCGTCGGGGGAGGGCCAACAGATACGCAGTATTTT. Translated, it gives CASSVGGGPTDTQYF.

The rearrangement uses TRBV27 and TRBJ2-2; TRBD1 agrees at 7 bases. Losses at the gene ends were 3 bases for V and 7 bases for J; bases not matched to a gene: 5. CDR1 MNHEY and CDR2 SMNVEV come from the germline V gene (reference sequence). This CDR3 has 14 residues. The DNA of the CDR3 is TGTGCCAGCAGTTTGAACAGGGGTGGCGGGGAGCTGTTTTTT. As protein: CASSLNRGGGELFF.

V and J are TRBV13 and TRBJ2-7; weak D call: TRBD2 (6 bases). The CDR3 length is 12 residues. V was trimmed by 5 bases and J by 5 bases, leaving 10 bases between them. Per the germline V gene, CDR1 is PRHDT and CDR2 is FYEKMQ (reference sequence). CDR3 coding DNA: TGTGCCAGCAGCCCATGGGAGGACGAGCAGTACTTC. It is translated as CASSPWEDEQYF.

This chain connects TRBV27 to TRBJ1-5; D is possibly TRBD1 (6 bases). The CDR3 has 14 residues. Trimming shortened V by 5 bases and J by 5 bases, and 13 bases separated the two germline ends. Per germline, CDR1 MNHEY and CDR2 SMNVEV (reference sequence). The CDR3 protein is CASSPRDTYQPQHF. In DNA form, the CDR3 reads TGTGCCAGCAGTCCCCGGGACACTTATCAGCCCCAGCATTTT.

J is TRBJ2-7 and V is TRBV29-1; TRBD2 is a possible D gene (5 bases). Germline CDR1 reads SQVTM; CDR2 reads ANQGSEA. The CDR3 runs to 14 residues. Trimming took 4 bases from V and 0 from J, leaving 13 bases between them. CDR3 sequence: CSVAPDGNSYEQYF. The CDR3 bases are TGCAGCGTTGCTCCAGACGGGAACTCCTACGAGCAGTACTTC.

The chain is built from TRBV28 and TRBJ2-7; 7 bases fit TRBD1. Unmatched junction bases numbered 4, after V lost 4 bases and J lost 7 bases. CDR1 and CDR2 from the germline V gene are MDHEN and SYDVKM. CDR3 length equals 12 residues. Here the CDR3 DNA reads TGTGCCAGCAGTTGGCACAGGGGTGAGCAGTACTTC. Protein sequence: CASSWHRGEQYF. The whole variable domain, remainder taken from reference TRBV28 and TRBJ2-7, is DVKVTQSSRYLVKRTGEKVFLECVQDMDHENMFWYRQDPGLGLRLIYFSYDVKMKEKGDIPEGYSVSREKKERFSLILESASTNQTSMYLCASSWHRGEQYFGPGTRLTVT.

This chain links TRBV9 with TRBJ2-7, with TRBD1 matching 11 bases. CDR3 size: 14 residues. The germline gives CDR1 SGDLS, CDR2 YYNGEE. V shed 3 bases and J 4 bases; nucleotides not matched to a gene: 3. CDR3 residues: CASSEGQGGYEQYF. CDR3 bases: TGTGCCAGCAGCGAGGGACAGGGGGGTTACGAGCAGTACTTC. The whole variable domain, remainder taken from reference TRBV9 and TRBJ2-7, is DSGVTQTPKHLITATGQRVTLRCSPRSGDLSVYWYQQSLDQGLQFLIQYYNGEERAKGNILERFSAQQFPDLHSELNLSSLELGDSALYFCASSEGQGGYEQYFGPGTRLTVT.

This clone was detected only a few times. The CDR3 nucleotides read TGCGCCAGCAGCCTTGATCCTATAGCGGGAGGATACGAGCAGTACTTC. It translates to CASSLDPIAGGYEQYF. The gene calls are TRBV4-1 and TRBJ2-7; 10 positions agree with TRBD2. Trimming removed 4 bases from V and 4 bases from J; junction bases left unmatched: 10. The CDR3 covers 16 residues. CDR1 is MGHRA and CDR2 is YSYEKL in the germline V gene.

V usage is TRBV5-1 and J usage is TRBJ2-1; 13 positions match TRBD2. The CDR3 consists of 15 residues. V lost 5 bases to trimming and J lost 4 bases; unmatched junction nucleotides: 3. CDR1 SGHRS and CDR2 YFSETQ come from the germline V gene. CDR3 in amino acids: CASSRLAGGYNEQFF. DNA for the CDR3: TGCGCCAGCAGTCGACTAGCGGGAGGATACAATGAGCAGTTCTTC.

The CDR3 loop reads CASSYAGANYGYTF. CDR3 nucleotide sequence: TGTGCCAGCAGTTACGCAGGGGCTAACTATGGCTACACCTTC. J is TRBJ1-2 and V is TRBV6-5, with D tentatively TRBD1 (6 bases). V shed 2 bases and J shed 0 bases, with 7 bases lying between them. CDR3 size: 14 residues. Germline CDR1 MNHEY, CDR2 SVGAGI.

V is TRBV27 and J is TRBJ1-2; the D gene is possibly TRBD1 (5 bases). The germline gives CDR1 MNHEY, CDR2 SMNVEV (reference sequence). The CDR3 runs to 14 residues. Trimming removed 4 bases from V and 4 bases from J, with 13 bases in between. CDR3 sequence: CASSSRGPLYGYTF. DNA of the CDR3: TGTGCCAGCAGTTCGCGGGGCCCCCTCTATGGCTACACCTTC.

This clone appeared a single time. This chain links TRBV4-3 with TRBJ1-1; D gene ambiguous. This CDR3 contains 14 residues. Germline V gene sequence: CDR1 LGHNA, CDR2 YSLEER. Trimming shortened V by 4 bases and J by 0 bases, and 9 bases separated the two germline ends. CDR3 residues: CASSPSYLNTEAFF. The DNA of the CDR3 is TGCGCCAGCAGCCCTTCATACTTGAACACTGAAGCTTTCTTT.

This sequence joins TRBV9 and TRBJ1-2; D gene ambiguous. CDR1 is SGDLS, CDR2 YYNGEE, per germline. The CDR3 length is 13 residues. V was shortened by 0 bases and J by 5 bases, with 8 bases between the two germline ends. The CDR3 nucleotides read TGTGCCAGCAGCGTAGCCGTAAATTATGGCTACACCTTC. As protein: CASSVAVNYGYTF.

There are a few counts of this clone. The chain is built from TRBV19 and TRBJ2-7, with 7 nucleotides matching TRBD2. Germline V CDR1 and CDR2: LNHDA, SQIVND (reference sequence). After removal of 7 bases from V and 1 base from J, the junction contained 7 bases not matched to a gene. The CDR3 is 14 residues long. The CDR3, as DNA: TGTGCCAGTACTAAGGGTAGCGGGTCCTACGAGCAGTACTTC. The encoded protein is CASTKGSGSYEQYF.

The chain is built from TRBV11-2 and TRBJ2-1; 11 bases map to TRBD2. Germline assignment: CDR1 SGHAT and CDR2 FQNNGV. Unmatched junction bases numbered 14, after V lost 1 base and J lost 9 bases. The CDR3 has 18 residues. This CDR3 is CASSLGGVSGRGQREQFF. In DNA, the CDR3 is TGTGCCAGCAGCTTAGGAGGAGTTAGCGGGAGGGGGCAGCGTGAGCAGTTCTTC.

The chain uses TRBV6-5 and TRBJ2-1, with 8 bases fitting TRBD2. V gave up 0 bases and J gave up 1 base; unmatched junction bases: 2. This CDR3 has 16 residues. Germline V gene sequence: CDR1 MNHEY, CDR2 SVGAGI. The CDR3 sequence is CASSYSASGSYNEQFF. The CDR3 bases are TGTGCCAGCAGTTACTCGGCTAGCGGGTCCTACAATGAGCAGTTCTTC.